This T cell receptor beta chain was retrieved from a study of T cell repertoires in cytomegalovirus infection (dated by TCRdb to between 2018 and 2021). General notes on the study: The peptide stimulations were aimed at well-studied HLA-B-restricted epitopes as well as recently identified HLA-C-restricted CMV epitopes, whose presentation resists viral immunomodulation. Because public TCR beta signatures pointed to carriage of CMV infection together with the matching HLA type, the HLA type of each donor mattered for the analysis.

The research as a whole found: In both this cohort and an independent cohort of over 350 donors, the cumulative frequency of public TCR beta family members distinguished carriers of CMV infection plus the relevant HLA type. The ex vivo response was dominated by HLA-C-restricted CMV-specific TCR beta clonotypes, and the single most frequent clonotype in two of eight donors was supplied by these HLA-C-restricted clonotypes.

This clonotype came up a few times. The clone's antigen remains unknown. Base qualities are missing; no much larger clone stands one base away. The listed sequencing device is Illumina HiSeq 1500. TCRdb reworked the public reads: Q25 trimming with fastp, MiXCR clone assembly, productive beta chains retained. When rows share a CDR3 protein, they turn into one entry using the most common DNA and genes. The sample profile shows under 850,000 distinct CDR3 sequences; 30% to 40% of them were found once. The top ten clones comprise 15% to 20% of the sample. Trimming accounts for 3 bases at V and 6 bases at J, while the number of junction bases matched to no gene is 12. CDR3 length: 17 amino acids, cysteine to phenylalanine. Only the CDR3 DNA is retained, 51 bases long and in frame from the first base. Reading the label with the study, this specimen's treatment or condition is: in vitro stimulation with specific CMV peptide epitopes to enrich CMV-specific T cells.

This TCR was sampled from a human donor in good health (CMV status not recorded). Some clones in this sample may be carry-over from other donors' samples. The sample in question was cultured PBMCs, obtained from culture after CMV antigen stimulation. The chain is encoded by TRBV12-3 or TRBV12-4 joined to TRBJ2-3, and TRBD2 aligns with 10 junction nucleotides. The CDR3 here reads CASSFAPGLAVGDTQYF. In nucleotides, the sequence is TGTGCCAGCAGTTTCGCTCCCGGACTAGCGGTGGGGGATACGCAGTATTTT.